This T cell receptor (beta chain) was retrieved from a study of blood T cells in healthy people across ages. There are 14 residues in the CDR3. Per the germline V gene, CDR1 is MDHEN and CDR2 is SYDVKM. V gave up 5 bases and J gave up 5 bases; unmatched junction bases: 8. Then a second PCR, running roughly 7 to 11 cycles, was carried out with a sample-barcoded 5' primer and a J-beta primer mix. A template-switch adaptor containing 12 random nucleotides labeled each cDNA molecule. TCRdb redid the calling of the 5' RACE reads with MiXCR, one entry per CDR3 protein. The table shows over 700,000 distinct CDR3 sequences, with roughly 25% occurring only once. The same data also contributed to another study, on T cells of mothers and their children.

Material for sequencing was blood. The sequence was obtained from a boy aged 10-17 years in good health. The genes are TRBV28 and TRBJ2-5; 7 positions match TRBD2. This CDR3 reads CASSPRGDWETQYF. CDR3 nucleotide sequence: TGTGCCAGCAGTCCTCGGGGGGACTGGGAGACCCAGTACTTC.